These 23 T cell receptor beta chains originate from one sample sequenced in a study of T cell repertoires in cytomegalovirus infection. One entry per CDR3 protein, called by TCRdb with MiXCR from the reads. The sample gives a few hundred thousand distinct CDR3 sequences, approximately 30% of which show up once; approximately 12% is in the top ten. These TCRs are of unknown antigen specificity. Here the sequenced sample was cultured PBMCs, taken from culture after CMV antigen stimulation. The receptor set was obtained from a human donor in good health (CMV status not recorded). Some clones in this sample may be carry-over from other donors' samples.

The chain uses TRBV27 and TRBJ2-7; D remains ambiguous. CDR1 MNHEY and CDR2 SMNVEV come from the germline V gene (reference sequence). This CDR3 has 13 residues. V was trimmed by 4 bases and J by 3 bases, leaving 10 bases between them. The CDR3 region is CASSSGLLYEQYF. CDR3 coding DNA: TGTGCCAGCAGTTCCGGTTTGCTCTACGAGCAGTACTTC.

This chain links TRBV6-5 with TRBJ1-2, with 7 bases fitting TRBD1. CDR1 and CDR2 (germline): MNHEY, SVGAGI. V lost 2 bases and J lost 9; bases outside the gene matches: 15. There are 16 residues in the CDR3. The CDR3 nucleotides read TGTGCCAGCAGTTACCAACGACTCAGGGACAGTTTAAGCTACACCTTC. This gives the protein CASSYQRLRDSLSYTF.

The chain combines TRBV12-3 or TRBV12-4 with TRBJ1-5; 7 bases map to TRBD1. The length of the CDR3 is 15 residues. Unmatched junction bases numbered 5, after V lost 3 bases and J lost 3 bases. In DNA, the CDR3 is TGTGCCAGCAGTTTGGGGACAGCTAACAATCAGCCCCAGCATTTT. The encoded protein is CASSLGTANNQPQHF.

The chain joins TRBV2 to TRBJ2-7; perhaps TRBD1 as D (6 bases). Per the germline V gene, CDR1 is SNHLY and CDR2 is FYNNEI. Deletions cut 7 bases from V and 9 bases from J, with 16 bases between. The CDR3 runs 12 residues. The CDR3 loop is CASMVGAGWQYF. Here the CDR3 DNA reads TGTGCCAGCATGGTGGGGGCGGGTTGGCAGTACTTC.

In its sample, this clonotype was seen a few times. V gene TRBV6-1 combines with J gene TRBJ2-7; TRBD1 or TRBD2 may be the D gene (5 bases each). V was cut by 6 bases and J by 3 bases, with 21 bases left in between. This CDR3 has 16 residues. Germline-derived CDR1 and CDR2 are MNHNS and SASEGT. Here the CDR3 DNA reads TGTGCCAGCAGCGAGTTAATTGGGGACCCACGCTACGAGCAGTACGTC. It specifies CASSELIGDPRYEQYV.

Only a few counts were recorded for this clonotype. The genes are TRBV19 and TRBJ1-3; 8 positions agree with TRBD1. Germline lookup yields CDR1 LNHDA and CDR2 SQIVND (reference sequence). The length of the CDR3 is 14 residues. Trimming removed 5 bases from V and 2 bases from J; junction bases left unmatched: 2. CDR3 residues: CASSGTGPGNTIYF. CDR3 in DNA: TGTGCCAGTAGTGGGACAGGTCCTGGAAACACCATATATTTT.

This clonotype has at least ten counts. V and J are TRBV27 and TRBJ2-5, with D possibly matching TRBD1 (6 bases). V was clipped by 2 bases and J by 2 bases, with 6 bases between them. CDR1 is MNHEY, CDR2 SMNVEV, per germline (reference sequence). The CDR3 extends over 13 amino acids. CDR3 in amino acids: CASSLGTQETQYF. CDR3 coding DNA: TGTGCCAGCAGTTTAGGGACACAAGAGACCCAGTACTTC.

This clonotype has only a few counts. The chain has TRBV7-8 and TRBJ2-3, with 11 bases that match TRBD2. The CDR3 is made up of 16 amino acids. V shed 5 bases, J shed 3 bases, and the junction held 7 bases outside the gene matches. Germline CDR1 SGHVS, CDR2 FQNEAQ. The CDR3 bases are TGTGCCAGCAGCCGCCCTAGCGGGGGGTTGACAGATACGCAGTATTTT. The encoded protein is CASSRPSGGLTDTQYF.

The chain joins TRBV7-2 to TRBJ1-2; D ambiguous. Trimming left V 3 bases short and J 3 bases short, with 11 bases between. CDR1 is SGHTA and CDR2 is FQGNSA in the germline V gene. The CDR3 covers 14 residues. This CDR3 reads CASSLANTDYGYTF. In DNA form, the CDR3 reads TGTGCCAGCAGCTTGGCAAACACGGACTATGGCTACACCTTC.

The sample holds a few counts of this clonotype. This chain links TRBV5-4 with TRBJ1-1; D gene uncertain. Germline V gene lookup returns CDR1 SGHNT and CDR2 YYREEE (reference sequence). This CDR3 contains 15 residues. Trimming pared 1 base from V and 0 bases from J, leaving 10 bases between. The CDR3 loop reads CASSLTVVMNTEAFF. DNA of the CDR3: TGTGCCAGCAGCTTGACAGTAGTAATGAACACTGAAGCTTTCTTT.

The V gene is TRBV20-1, the J gene TRBJ2-6, with TRBD1 matching over 7 bases. Per the germline V gene, CDR1 is DFQATT and CDR2 is SNEGSKA (reference sequence). Trimming took 3 bases from V and 2 from J; bases not matched to a gene: 7. The length of the CDR3 is 16 residues. The CDR3 reads CSASAVTGAGANVLTF. The CDR3 DNA reads TGCAGTGCTAGCGCTGTAACAGGGGCTGGGGCCAACGTCCTGACTTTC.

This chain joins TRBV9 and TRBJ2-1; TRBD1 might be the D (6 bases). CDR1 and CDR2 (germline): SGDLS, YYNGEE. The CDR3 spans 14 residues. V lost 3 bases and J lost 3, with 10 bases in between. The CDR3 coding sequence is TGTGCCAGCAGCGCGACAGGATACTACAATGAGCAGTTCTTC. It specifies CASSATGYYNEQFF.

V gene TRBV4-3 combines with J gene TRBJ2-7; D may be TRBD2 (6 bases). The CDR3 contains 12 residues. With 11 bases removed from V and 7 bases from J, the gap between germline ends came to 18 bases. The germline V gene encodes CDR1 LGHNA and CDR2 YSLEER. CDR3 residues: CAFRSEGWEQYV. CDR3 nucleotide sequence: TGCGCCTTCCGGTCGGAGGGGTGGGAGCAGTACGTC.

V is TRBV7-2 and J is TRBJ1-1; D may be TRBD1 (5 bases). The CDR3 runs 14 residues. In germline, CDR1 is SGHTA, CDR2 FQGNSA. V lost 3 bases and J 6 bases, leaving 14 bases between the germline ends. CDR3 residues: CASSLWGPRAEAFF. CDR3 DNA: TGTGCCAGCAGCTTGTGGGGCCCGAGGGCTGAAGCTTTCTTT.

The J gene is TRBJ2-1, the V gene TRBV7-2, with a tentative D call TRBD2 (6 bases). V lost 5 bases, J lost 0 bases, and 11 bases lay in between. Germline CDR1 reads SGHTA; CDR2 reads FQGNSA. The CDR3 is 15 residues long. CDR3 DNA: TGTGCCAGCAGCACGGCGGGACCCTCCTACAATGAGCAGTTCTTC. Translated: CASSTAGPSYNEQFF.

This clonotype was found many times. This sequence joins TRBV11-2 and TRBJ2-3; unclear D gene. Trimming removed 1 base at V and 1 base at J, with 12 bases between. There are 16 residues in the CDR3. The V gene's germline CDR1 is SGHAT and CDR2 FQNNGV. Written as DNA, the CDR3 is TGTGCCAGCAGCTTAGTCCCGAGGCCTCGCACAGATACGCAGTATTTT. This gives the protein CASSLVPRPRTDTQYF.

In DNA, the CDR3 is TGTGCTAGTGGTTTGGGTGAGGGTTCTGAAGCTTTCTTT. This codes for CASGLGEGSEAFF. The chain couples TRBV12-5 to TRBJ1-1; no reliable D call. Trimming pared 1 base from V and 6 bases from J, leaving 9 bases between. Germline V gene data show CDR1 as LGHNT and CDR2 as FRNRAP. This CDR3 has 13 amino acids. The full variable domain, its missing parts supplied by reference TRBV12-5 and TRBJ1-1, is DARVTQTPRHKVTEMGQEVTMRCQPILGHNTVFWYRQTMMQGLELLAYFRNRAPLDDSGMPKDRFSAEMPDATLATLKIQPSEPRDSAVYFCASGLGEGSEAFFGQGTRLTVV.

A few counts support this clonotype. The CDR3 protein is CASSYLAGIETQYF. The CDR3 DNA follows: TGTGCCAGCAGTTACCTAGCGGGAATAGAGACCCAGTACTTC. The rearrangement uses TRBV6-6 and TRBJ2-5; 9 bases agree with TRBD2. The CDR3 spans 14 residues. V gave up 2 bases and J gave up 4 bases; unmatched junction bases: 2. Germline CDR1 is MNHNY and CDR2 is SVGAGI (reference sequence).

The chain combines TRBV30 with TRBJ2-6; the D gene is possibly TRBD1 (5 bases). Deletions cut 2 bases from V and 2 bases from J, with 13 bases between. Germline V gene data show CDR1 as GTSNPN and CDR2 as SVGIG (reference sequence). The CDR3 is made up of 16 amino acids. CDR3 residues: CAWSPPGSPGANVLTF. As DNA, the CDR3 is TGTGCCTGGAGTCCCCCAGGGTCCCCTGGGGCCAACGTCCTGACTTTC.

The J gene is TRBJ1-4, the V gene TRBV18; a possible D gene is TRBD1 (5 bases). Germline CDR1 and CDR2: KGHSH and LQKENI. This CDR3 comprises 14 residues. V lost 3 bases, J lost 8 bases, and 13 bases lay in between. CDR3 protein: CASSPEQVQEKLFF. CDR3 nucleotides: TGTGCCAGCTCACCGGAACAGGTTCAAGAAAAACTGTTTTTT.

This rearrangement joins TRBV6-5 to TRBJ1-1, with TRBD1 identical over 10 bases. Germline V lookup: CDR1 MNHEY, CDR2 SVGAGI. The CDR3 spans 17 residues. With V trimmed by 2 bases and J by 1 base, 7 bases remained unmatched. The CDR3 is CASSYAQRDRGNTEAFF. CDR3 sequence (DNA): TGTGCCAGCAGTTACGCCCAGAGGGACAGGGGGAACACTGAAGCTTTCTTT.

This clonotype was observed many times. This chain joins TRBV7-8 and TRBJ2-5, with D maybe TRBD1 (5 bases). The length of the CDR3 is 14 residues. The V gene's germline CDR1 is SGHVS and CDR2 FQNEAQ. Trimming removed 1 base at V and 4 bases at J, with 10 bases between. Here the CDR3 reads CASSLVRVGETQYF. CDR3 coding DNA: TGTGCCAGCAGCTTAGTCAGGGTGGGAGAGACCCAGTACTTC.

In its sample, this clonotype was seen a few times. This chain connects TRBV4-2 to TRBJ2-3, with D possibly being TRBD2 (6 bases). The CDR3 totals 18 residues. Germline values: CDR1 LGHNA, CDR2 YNFKEQ. Trimming took 0 bases from V and 2 from J, leaving 18 bases between them. The CDR3 nucleotides are TGTGCCAGCAGCCAAGACCTCGTAGGAGGGAGTGTCACAGATACGCAGTATTTT. This gives the protein CASSQDLVGGSVTDTQYF.